A selection of T cell receptor beta chains follows, all from one sample in a study of PD-1 blockade in classical Hodgkin lymphoma. Produced via immunoSEQ multiplex PCR; TCRdb's table is partial and in-frame only. The repertoire has 25,000 to 30,000 clones, 65% to 80% of them found once; the top ten carry approximately 2.4%. The starting material was CD4+ T cells from blood, obtained at baseline. The receptors were gathered from a human donor with classical Hodgkin lymphoma. Each CDR3 is given with its conserved first and last residue. D genes are given only for firm matches. Some rows mark clone size as missing; the rest say once, few, many or name a class of expanded clone.

j_call: TRBJ1-1; clone_size: few; d_call: NA; v_call: TRBV9; cdr3_aa: CASSPRGEHTEAFF; cdr3_nt: TGTGCCAGCAGCCCGAGAGGGGAGCACACTGAAGCTTTCTTT
j_call: TRBJ2-5; clone_size: NA; d_call: NA; v_call: TRBV14; cdr3_aa: CASSQEGKGRTQYF; cdr3_nt: TGTGCCAGCAGCCAAGAGGGGAAGGGGAGGACCCAGTACTTC
j_call: TRBJ2-5; clone_size: NA; d_call: NA; v_call: TRBV30; cdr3_aa: CAWSGDGGAEETQYF; cdr3_nt: TGTGCCTGGAGTGGGGATGGGGGGGCCGAAGAGACCCAGTACTTC
j_call: TRBJ1-1; clone_size: few; d_call: NA; v_call: TRBV18; cdr3_aa: CASSPGGWGGTEAFF; cdr3_nt: TGTGCCAGCTCACCAGGTGGATGGGGGGGGACTGAAGCTTTCTTT
j_call: TRBJ1-5; clone_size: NA; d_call: NA; v_call: TRBV19; cdr3_aa: CASRGSNQPQHF; cdr3_nt: TGTGCCAGTAGGGGGAGCAATCAGCCCCAGCATTTT
j_call: TRBJ1-2; clone_size: few; d_call: NA; v_call: TRBV10-2; cdr3_aa: CASTGPNYGYTF; cdr3_nt: TGCGCCAGCACGGGGCCTAACTATGGCTACACCTTC
j_call: TRBJ2-1; clone_size: NA; d_call: TRBD2; v_call: TRBV6-6; cdr3_aa: CASSTSRLAGYNEQFF; cdr3_nt: TGTGCCAGCAGTACCTCTCGACTAGCGGGGTACAATGAGCAGTTCTTC
j_call: TRBJ1-2; clone_size: NA; d_call: NA; v_call: TRBV15; cdr3_aa: CATSRDAGQGKYTF; cdr3_nt: TGTGCCACCAGCAGAGATGCCGGGCAGGGCAAATACACCTTC
j_call: TRBJ2-7; clone_size: NA; d_call: NA; v_call: TRBV11-2; cdr3_aa: CASSLERNYEQYF; cdr3_nt: TGTGCCAGCAGCTTAGAGAGGAACTACGAGCAGTACTTC
j_call: TRBJ2-1; clone_size: NA; d_call: NA; v_call: TRBV5-8; cdr3_aa: CASSPQTVYNEQFF; cdr3_nt: TGTGCCAGCAGCCCTCAGACAGTCTACAATGAGCAGTTCTTC
j_call: TRBJ2-2; clone_size: NA; d_call: NA; v_call: TRBV7-2; cdr3_aa: CASSLGAPEGGELFF; cdr3_nt: TGTGCCAGCAGCTTAGGGGCGCCAGAGGGCGGGGAGCTGTTTTTT
j_call: TRBJ1-3; clone_size: NA; d_call: TRBD1; v_call: TRBV19; cdr3_aa: CASTKQGMENTIYF; cdr3_nt: TGTGCCAGCACCAAACAGGGGATGGAAAACACCATATATTTT
j_call: TRBJ2-5; clone_size: NA; d_call: TRBD1; v_call: TRBV30; cdr3_aa: CAWNPGQGWETQYF; cdr3_nt: TGTGCCTGGAACCCCGGACAGGGGTGGGAGACCCAGTACTTC
j_call: TRBJ2-3; clone_size: NA; d_call: NA; v_call: TRBV6-6; cdr3_aa: CASTLSQGWDTQYF; cdr3_nt: TGTGCCAGCACCTTATCCCAGGGTTGGGATACGCAGTATTTT
j_call: TRBJ1-1; clone_size: few; d_call: TRBD1; v_call: TRBV28; cdr3_aa: CASSLGTGGDTEAFF; cdr3_nt: TGTGCCAGCAGTTTGGGGACAGGAGGGGACACTGAAGCTTTCTTT
j_call: TRBJ2-3; clone_size: NA; d_call: NA; v_call: TRBV6-5; cdr3_aa: CASSYLDWPGTQYF; cdr3_nt: TGTGCCAGCAGTTACCTGGACTGGCCGGGTACGCAGTATTTT
j_call: TRBJ1-6; clone_size: NA; d_call: TRBD1; v_call: TRBV7-2; cdr3_aa: CASSRRTGFDGSPLHF; cdr3_nt: TGTGCCAGCAGCAGACGGACAGGGTTCGATGGTTCACCCCTCCACTTT
j_call: TRBJ1-6; clone_size: NA; d_call: NA; v_call: TRBV7-2; cdr3_aa: CASTLARENSPLHF; cdr3_nt: TGTGCCAGCACCCTGGCCAGAGAAAATTCACCCCTCCACTTT
j_call: TRBJ2-3; clone_size: few; d_call: TRBD2; v_call: TRBV18; cdr3_aa: CASSPPTSGGATDTQYF; cdr3_nt: TGTGCCAGCTCACCCCCGACTAGCGGGGGGGCGACAGATACGCAGTATTTT
j_call: TRBJ2-5; clone_size: NA; d_call: NA; v_call: TRBV9; cdr3_aa: CASSPGLVQETQYF; cdr3_nt: TGTGCCAGCAGCCCGGGACTTGTCCAGGAGACCCAGTACTTC
j_call: TRBJ2-6; clone_size: NA; d_call: NA; v_call: TRBV6-5; cdr3_aa: CASSYDGGVPYVLTF; cdr3_nt: TGTGCCAGCAGTTACGACGGCGGGGTCCCTTACGTCCTGACTTTC
j_call: TRBJ1-1; clone_size: NA; d_call: NA; v_call: TRBV5-1; cdr3_aa: CASSFKPGAEAFF; cdr3_nt: TGCGCCAGCAGCTTCAAACCCGGCGCTGAAGCTTTCTTT
j_call: TRBJ2-3; clone_size: NA; d_call: NA; v_call: TRBV19; cdr3_aa: CASSKDQVAGDTQYF; cdr3_nt: TGTGCCAGTAGTAAGGATCAGGTAGCAGGAGATACGCAGTATTTT
j_call: TRBJ1-4; clone_size: once; d_call: NA; v_call: TRBV19; cdr3_aa: CATGWGTLNEKLFF; cdr3_nt: TGTGCCACTGGTTGGGGGACCCTTAATGAAAAACTGTTTTTT
j_call: TRBJ1-2; clone_size: NA; d_call: NA; v_call: TRBV19; cdr3_aa: CASRPAGQNYGYTF; cdr3_nt: TGTGCCAGTAGGCCGGCGGGGCAGAACTATGGCTACACCTTC
j_call: TRBJ1-2; clone_size: NA; d_call: NA; v_call: TRBV29-1; cdr3_aa: CSVEEQRGNYGYTF; cdr3_nt: TGCAGCGTTGAAGAGCAACGGGGCAACTATGGCTACACCTTC
j_call: TRBJ2-3; clone_size: NA; d_call: NA; v_call: TRBV5-8; cdr3_aa: CASSLYEASWNTDTQYF; cdr3_nt: TGTGCCAGCAGCTTGTATGAAGCCAGTTGGAACACAGATACGCAGTATTTT
j_call: TRBJ1-5; clone_size: few; d_call: NA; v_call: TRBV19; cdr3_aa: CASSIKGAYSNQPQHF; cdr3_nt: TGTGCCAGTAGTATAAAAGGGGCTTATAGCAATCAGCCCCAGCATTTT
j_call: TRBJ1-3; clone_size: NA; d_call: TRBD1; v_call: TRBV7-2; cdr3_aa: CASSLFAQGAINTIYF; cdr3_nt: TGTGCCAGCAGCTTATTCGCTCAGGGGGCTATCAACACCATATATTTT
j_call: TRBJ2-5; clone_size: NA; d_call: NA; v_call: TRBV4-1; cdr3_aa: CASSQDLSIRQQYF; cdr3_nt: TGCGCCAGCAGCCAAGATCTATCGATCCGCCAGCAGTACTTC
j_call: TRBJ1-1; clone_size: NA; d_call: NA; v_call: TRBV6-5; cdr3_aa: CASSYHGSMNTEAFF; cdr3_nt: TGTGCCAGCAGTTACCACGGATCCATGAACACTGAAGCTTTCTTT
j_call: TRBJ1-4; clone_size: NA; d_call: NA; v_call: TRBV11-2; cdr3_aa: CASSLERINEKLFF; cdr3_nt: TGTGCCAGCAGCTTAGAACGGATAAATGAAAAACTGTTTTTT
j_call: TRBJ2-5; clone_size: once; d_call: TRBD1; v_call: TRBV6-5; cdr3_aa: CATSGGPETQYF; cdr3_nt: TGTGCCACGTCAGGGGGCCCAGAGACCCAGTACTTC
j_call: TRBJ1-5; clone_size: NA; d_call: NA; v_call: TRBV27; cdr3_aa: CASSFVFRVYFSNQPQHF; cdr3_nt: TGTGCCAGCAGTTTTGTCTTCAGGGTCTATTTTAGCAATCAGCCCCAGCATTTT
j_call: TRBJ2-7; clone_size: NA; d_call: NA; v_call: TRBV7-8; cdr3_aa: CASSLGRSGQEQYF; cdr3_nt: TGTGCCAGCAGCTTAGGGAGGTCGGGGCAGGAGCAGTACTTC
j_call: TRBJ1-4; clone_size: NA; d_call: NA; v_call: TRBV30; cdr3_aa: CAWSTRQGLNEKLFF; cdr3_nt: TGTGCCTGGTCTACCCGTCAGGGTCTTAATGAAAAACTGTTTTTT
j_call: TRBJ1-3; clone_size: few; d_call: TRBD1; v_call: TRBV19; cdr3_aa: CASRLTGAGNTIYF; cdr3_nt: TGTGCCAGTAGGCTCACAGGGGCCGGAAACACCATATATTTT
j_call: TRBJ1-1; clone_size: NA; d_call: NA; v_call: TRBV5-1; cdr3_aa: CASSFFVTEGSAEAFF; cdr3_nt: TGCGCCAGCAGCTTCTTTGTGACGGAGGGGAGTGCTGAAGCTTTCTTT
j_call: TRBJ1-3; clone_size: few; d_call: TRBD1; v_call: TRBV7-6; cdr3_aa: CASSLSGGPPGNTIYF; cdr3_nt: TGTGCCAGCAGCTTGTCAGGGGGGCCCCCTGGAAACACCATATATTTT
j_call: TRBJ1-1; clone_size: NA; d_call: NA; v_call: TRBV27; cdr3_aa: CASSLQEANTEAFF; cdr3_nt: TGTGCCAGCAGTCTACAGGAGGCGAACACTGAAGCTTTCTTT
j_call: TRBJ1-4; clone_size: NA; d_call: NA; v_call: TRBV15; cdr3_aa: CATSRDRGPGGEKLFF; cdr3_nt: TGTGCCACCAGCAGAGATAGGGGACCGGGAGGGGAAAAACTGTTTTTT
j_call: TRBJ1-6; clone_size: few; d_call: TRBD1; v_call: TRBV30; cdr3_aa: CAWSVSQGGNSPLHF; cdr3_nt: TGTGCCTGGAGTGTATCACAGGGGGGGAATTCACCCCTCCACTTT
j_call: TRBJ2-1; clone_size: NA; d_call: TRBD2; v_call: TRBV29-1; cdr3_aa: CSVWTSGGVWNEQFF; cdr3_nt: TGCAGCGTCTGGACTAGCGGGGGGGTTTGGAATGAGCAGTTCTTC
j_call: TRBJ2-7; clone_size: NA; d_call: NA; v_call: TRBV7-8; cdr3_aa: CASSQRFSYEQYF; cdr3_nt: TGTGCCAGCAGCCAGCGGTTTTCCTACGAGCAGTACTTC
j_call: TRBJ2-3; clone_size: NA; d_call: NA; v_call: TRBV5-1; cdr3_aa: CASGSSTDTQYF; cdr3_nt: TGCGCCAGCGGGTCTAGCACAGATACGCAGTATTTT
j_call: TRBJ2-1; clone_size: NA; d_call: TRBD2; v_call: TRBV5-4; cdr3_aa: CASSPPTSGGRDEQFF; cdr3_nt: TGTGCCAGCAGCCCGCCGACTAGCGGGGGGCGAGATGAGCAGTTCTTC
j_call: TRBJ2-2; clone_size: NA; d_call: TRBD1; v_call: TRBV7-7; cdr3_aa: CASSRLQGSPGELFF; cdr3_nt: TGTGCCAGCAGCCGTTTACAGGGGTCTCCCGGGGAGCTGTTTTTT
j_call: TRBJ1-3; clone_size: few; d_call: NA; v_call: TRBV9; cdr3_aa: CASSVARAGNTIYF; cdr3_nt: TGTGCCAGCAGCGTAGCCAGGGCTGGAAACACCATATATTTT
j_call: TRBJ2-2; clone_size: NA; d_call: TRBD1; v_call: TRBV7-9; cdr3_aa: CASSLVSTGGDTGELFF; cdr3_nt: TGTGCCAGCAGCTTGGTGTCGACAGGGGGCGACACCGGGGAGCTGTTTTTT
j_call: TRBJ2-1; clone_size: NA; d_call: TRBD1; v_call: TRBV5-1; cdr3_aa: CASSLPGQASEQFF; cdr3_nt: TGCGCCAGCAGCTTACCGGGACAGGCAAGCGAGCAGTTCTTC
j_call: TRBJ2-2; clone_size: NA; d_call: NA; v_call: TRBV27; cdr3_aa: CASSLNTGELFF; cdr3_nt: TGTGCCAGCAGTTTGAACACCGGGGAGCTGTTTTTT
j_call: TRBJ2-1; clone_size: NA; d_call: TRBD2; v_call: TRBV2; cdr3_aa: CASRGLLADNEQFF; cdr3_nt: TGTGCCAGCAGGGGGTTACTAGCGGACAATGAGCAGTTCTTC
j_call: TRBJ1-1; clone_size: few; d_call: TRBD1; v_call: TRBV10-3; cdr3_aa: CAIRQGMNTEAFF; cdr3_nt: TGTGCCATCCGACAGGGGATGAACACTGAAGCTTTCTTT
j_call: TRBJ2-3; clone_size: NA; d_call: NA; v_call: TRBV7-9; cdr3_aa: CASVNRAYPDTQYF; cdr3_nt: TGTGCCAGCGTAAACAGGGCGTACCCAGATACGCAGTATTTT
j_call: TRBJ2-2; clone_size: once; d_call: NA; v_call: TRBV7-7; cdr3_aa: CAIKGSPGELFF; cdr3_nt: TGTGCCATTAAGGGTTCGCCCGGGGAGCTGTTTTTT